The present entry profiles one TCR beta chain with its context. The count of this clone is one. There is no known antigen for this receptor. Base-call qualities are not available, and no considerably larger clone is one nucleotide away. TCRbeta CDR3 regions were amplified from genomic DNA by means of the immunoSEQ Assay, a bias-controlled multiplex PCR. Concerning the study's data processing: Nucleated cell counts per sample were estimated from amplification of reference gene primers within the assay. To quantify the absolute abundance of each unique TCRbeta CDR3 rearrangement, sequence reads were collapsed and filtered. For each sample, productive Simpson clonality was calculated as the square root of Simpson's diversity index over productive rearrangements. TCRdb limited this immuneACCESS table to in-frame rearrangements with V and J called. A share of clones is missing; checked studies link under half to unresolved V genes, and the rest is unexplained. The DNA gave D and trimming, while V, J and clone size come from that table. Within this sample are approximately 150,000 clones, with more than 75% of them counted one time only. The ten largest make up about 2.1% of the sample.

This specimen comes from a study of blood T cell repertoires in COVID-19 (dated by TCRdb to 2020 to 2022). As for the study more broadly: Collaborator samples came from the United States, Italy and Spain and covered acute and convalescent phases of COVID-19. The material from the prospective study consisted of cDNA or gDNA derived from T cells, B-cell-depleted T cells, or PBMCs. Subjects who had been exposed to COVID-19, were actively infected with it, or had recovered from it provided the deeply sampled blood TCRbeta repertoires that made up the dataset. The repertoires were made available in a free public database intended to serve as a resource for research on the immune response to SARS-CoV-2. The samples were drawn from two sources: the first 160 participants of the ongoing ImmuneRACE study, and 1,000 to 1,500 subjects contributed by 6 global collaborators. Sample metadata almost always included a de-identified subject ID, COVID-19 status, age in years and sex. Where available, HLA class I and class II types were obtained from metadata supplied by the sample provider rather than from assay-based typing.

Trimming takes 8 bases from V and 5 bases from J, and the germline ends sit 18 bases apart. Taken from cysteine to phenylalanine, the CDR3 has 14 residues. Just the 42-base CDR3 DNA is kept, in frame starting at base 1. The CDR1 and CDR2 encoded by the germline V gene (reference sequence) are MNHEY and SMNVEV. Here is what the overall study found, with its caveats: The amount of clinical and demographic metadata varied by source and participant and was provided uncurated.

Samples from volunteer blood donors who had recovered from COVID-19 were contributed by a second Seattle source. The collaborating institutions used their own protocols to collect whole blood in K2EDTA tubes. For TCRbeta analysis, collaborator samples were shipped as frozen whole blood, as isolated PBMCs, or as DNA extracted from either sample type. Here the chain combines TRBV27 and TRBJ2-5, with no confidently assigned D gene. Sequencing was performed on peripheral blood. This clonotype originated in a man over 45 who had recovered from COVID-19. The CDR3 region: CASGRQVSYETQYF. At the DNA level, the sequence is TGTGCCAGCGGGCGCCAGGTCTCTTATGAGACCCAGTACTTC.